The 30 T cell receptor beta chains presented below share a single source sample, sequenced in a study of blood T cell repertoires in COVID-19. Profiling relied on immunoSEQ multiplex PCR, and the TCRdb table lists in-frame clones only, not all of them. The top ten clones hold roughly an eighth of a sample with about 40,000 clones, 70% to 90% of them seen once. Sequencing was done on a sample of peripheral blood. Receptors were obtained from a human donor in a cohort sampled during active COVID-19.

This chain uses TRBV27 with TRBJ1-5; possibly TRBD1 for D (6 bases). V dropped 8 bases and J dropped 7 bases, with 18 bases sitting between them. This CDR3 has 14 amino acids. Germline values: CDR1 MNHEY, CDR2 SMNVEV (reference sequence). Here the CDR3 DNA reads TGTGCCAGCCGAAGGACGGCCCAGGGGCAGCCCCAGCATTTT. Amino acid sequence: CASRRTAQGQPQHF.

This chain links TRBV18 with TRBJ2-1; D is uncertain. CDR3 length equals 16 residues. The germline gives CDR1 KGHSH, CDR2 LQKENI. The V gene lost 0 bases and the J gene lost 3 bases, with 12 bases spanning the gap. The CDR3 is CASSPPSRYYYNEQFF. In nucleotides, the CDR3 is TGTGCCAGCTCACCACCGAGCAGGTATTACTACAATGAGCAGTTCTTC.

The chain employs TRBV7-3 and TRBJ2-2; 11 bases fit TRBD1. Germline trimming cut 5 bases from V and 3 bases from J; bases unmatched to any gene: 2. CDR3 length: 15 amino acids. Germline V gene lookup returns CDR1 SGHTA and CDR2 FQGTGA. DNA for the CDR3: TGTGCCAGCAGCCCGGACAGGGGGCACACCGGGGAGCTGTTTTTT. It specifies CASSPDRGHTGELFF. Looking up the rest from reference TRBV7-3 and TRBJ2-2 gives the full variable domain: GAGVSQTPSNKVTEKGKYVELRCDPISGHTALYWYRQSLGQGPEFLIYFQGTGAADDSGLPNDRFFAVRPEGSVSTLKIQRTERGDSAVYLCASSPDRGHTGELFFGEGSRLTVL.

Here the CDR3 reads CASSYGTNTDTQYF. The DNA of the CDR3 is TGCGCCAGCAGCTACGGGACTAACACAGATACGCAGTATTTT. V gene TRBV4-1 combines with J gene TRBJ2-3; 7 positions match TRBD2. Germline-derived CDR1 and CDR2 are MGHRA and YSYEKL. The trim removed 5 bases at V and 2 bases at J, leaving 4 bases unmatched. This CDR3 has 14 residues.

This rearrangement joins TRBV5-6 to TRBJ1-1; 7 nucleotides align to TRBD1. CDR1 and CDR2 from the germline V gene are SGHDT and YYEEEE. V was clipped by 4 bases and J by 8 bases; unmatched bases: 5. The CDR3 extends over 12 amino acids. The CDR3 protein is CASSVTGTEAFF. CDR3 DNA: TGTGCCAGCAGCGTGACAGGGACCGAAGCTTTCTTT.

This clone has more than one count but fewer than ten. This chain links TRBV5-1 with TRBJ2-2; D is possibly TRBD1 (5 bases). Per germline, CDR1 SGHRS and CDR2 YFSETQ. The CDR3 length is 14 residues. The germline V and J ends were trimmed by 0 bases and 8 bases, with 11 bases remaining between them. This CDR3 is CASSLDRTPGELFF. The CDR3 nucleotides are TGCGCCAGCAGCTTGGACAGGACACCGGGGGAGCTGTTTTTT.

The gene calls are TRBV4-1 and TRBJ2-3; D remains ambiguous. The CDR3 runs to 13 residues. V was pared by 3 bases and J by 4 bases, with 8 bases between. The germline V gene encodes CDR1 MGHRA and CDR2 YSYEKL. In nucleotides, the CDR3 is TGCGCCAGCAGCCAGAACATGGCAGATACGCAGTATTTT. Translated, it gives CASSQNMADTQYF.

The genes are TRBV5-6 and TRBJ2-7, with 7 nucleotides matching TRBD1. Germline CDR1 SGHDT, CDR2 YYEEEE. This CDR3 has 11 amino acids. Trimming took 3 bases from V and 7 from J; bases not matched to a gene: 1. The CDR3 DNA is TGTGCCAGCAGCTGGGGACAGGAGCAGTACTTC. Translation gives CASSWGQEQYF.

The V and J genes are TRBV3-1 (or the pseudogene TRBV3-2) and TRBJ1-5, with D hard to call. CDR1 is LGHDT and CDR2 is YNNKEL in the germline V gene (reference sequence). CDR3 length: 16 residues. Trimming cost V 4 bases and J 2 bases, with 15 bases left between them. The DNA of the CDR3 is TGTGCCAGCAGCCCTACACTTAGCCCGGGCAATCAGCCCCAGCATTTT. Translating it yields CASSPTLSPGNQPQHF.

The chain recombines TRBV5-1 with TRBJ2-7; 13 bases are shared with TRBD2. The V gene's germline CDR1 is SGHRS and CDR2 YFSETQ. J lost 2 bases, V lost 4 bases, and 6 bases had no gene match. This CDR3 region has 16 residues. CDR3 region: CASSRSGLAGTYEQYF. DNA for the CDR3: TGCGCCAGCAGCAGATCGGGACTAGCGGGGACCTACGAGCAGTACTTC.

This chain uses TRBV11-3 with TRBJ2-2, with D tentatively TRBD2 (6 bases). The CDR3 runs to 17 residues. Germline V gene lookup returns CDR1 SGHNT and CDR2 YENEEA. The V end was cut by 1 base, the J end by 4 bases, with 16 bases between. The CDR3 DNA follows: TGTGCCAGCAGCTTAGCCGGAGGGGCTCTCTCCACCGGGGAGCTGTTTTTT. The encoded protein is CASSLAGGALSTGELFF.

J is TRBJ1-1 and V is TRBV27; a weak D match, TRBD1 (5 bases). V lost 8 bases, J lost 11 bases, and 18 bases lay in between. CDR3 length: 12 residues. Germline V lookup: CDR1 MNHEY, CDR2 SMNVEV (reference sequence). The CDR3 sequence: CASGGGWAAAFF. In DNA form, the CDR3 reads TGTGCCAGCGGGGGGGGGTGGGCCGCGGCTTTCTTT.

The rearrangement uses TRBV19 and TRBJ1-2; 12 positions agree with TRBD1. The trim removed 7 bases at V and 5 bases at J, leaving 5 bases unmatched. CDR3 length equals 14 residues. CDR1 is LNHDA, CDR2 SQIVND, per germline (reference sequence). The CDR3 reads CASISGQGAYGYTF. For the CDR3, the DNA is TGTGCCAGTATCTCGGGACAGGGGGCATATGGCTACACCTTC.

The J gene is TRBJ1-6, the V gene TRBV2, with a weak D call TRBD1 (5 bases). Between the trimmed V and J ends, which lost 8 bases and 12 bases, there was a span of 17 bases. From germline, CDR1 is SNHLY and CDR2 FYNNEI. The CDR3 is 13 amino acids. CDR3 residues: CASRDSGKGPLHF. The CDR3 DNA is TGTGCCAGCCGGGACTCCGGGAAGGGACCCCTCCACTTT.

The V and J genes are TRBV5-4 and TRBJ1-2; TRBD1 aligns across 10 bases. With V trimmed by 2 bases and J by 10 bases, 8 bases remained unmatched. The CDR3 is 14 residues long. The germline V gene has CDR1 SGHNT and CDR2 YYREEE (reference sequence). CDR3 loop: CASSFGLDRGSYTF. The CDR3 DNA reads TGTGCCAGCAGCTTCGGACTGGACAGGGGGTCCTACACCTTC.

The chain uses TRBV5-4 and TRBJ1-1; possible D gene TRBD1, 6 bases. The V end was cut by 6 bases, the J end by 0 bases, with 18 bases between. Germline CDR1 and CDR2: SGHNT and YYREEE (reference sequence). The CDR3 covers 16 residues. CDR3 nucleotides: TGTGCCAGCACCGTTTTAGGGAACAGGGTGAACACTGAAGCTTTCTTT. This gives the protein CASTVLGNRVNTEAFF.

This chain's CDR3 is CSVDRAPGNTIYF. The CDR3 DNA is TGCAGCGTAGACAGGGCCCCTGGAAACACCATATATTTT. The gene calls are TRBV29-1 and TRBJ1-3, with 7 bases aligning to TRBD1. This CDR3 spans 13 amino acids. Germline lookup yields CDR1 SQVTM and CDR2 ANQGSEA. The V gene end was trimmed by 6 bases and the J gene end by 2 bases; junction bases not matched to a gene: 4.

This sequence joins TRBV7-9 and TRBJ2-1, with TRBD2 identical over 9 bases. Germline V gene data show CDR1 as SEHNR and CDR2 as FQNEAQ (reference sequence). The V gene end was trimmed by 1 base and the J gene end by 4 bases; junction bases not matched to a gene: 5. The CDR3 length is 16 residues. CDR3 residues: CASSLVAGGPYNEQFF. DNA for the CDR3: TGTGCCAGCAGCTTAGTGGCGGGGGGGCCGTACAATGAGCAGTTCTTC.

This chain joins TRBV6-5 and TRBJ2-7; D is undetermined. V lost 8 bases and J 2 bases, leaving 13 bases between the germline ends. Germline V gene sequence: CDR1 MNHEY, CDR2 SVGAGI. CDR3 length: 13 residues. The DNA of the CDR3 is TGTGCCAGCGTCCGGGTCCCACCCTACGAGCAGTACTTC. Translation: CASVRVPPYEQYF.

The gene calls are TRBV5-1 and TRBJ2-7; TRBD2 matches 16 bases. Germline CDR1 is SGHRS and CDR2 is YFSETQ. V shed 1 base, J shed 2 bases, and the junction held 9 bases outside the gene matches. The CDR3 sequence is 19 residues long. The CDR3 sequence: CASSLMAEGTSGGAYEQYF. In DNA form, the CDR3 reads TGCGCCAGCAGCTTGATGGCAGAGGGGACTAGCGGGGGGGCCTACGAGCAGTACTTC.

This chain links TRBV24-1 with TRBJ2-2, with D possibly TRBD2 on 5 matching bases. This CDR3 contains 15 residues. Germline V gives CDR1 KGHDR, CDR2 SFDVKD. With 3 bases removed from V and 1 base from J, the gap between germline ends came to 8 bases. CDR3 nucleotides: TGTGCCACCAGTGATCGGGGAGTGAACACCGGGGAGCTGTTTTTT. Its translation: CATSDRGVNTGELFF.

V usage is TRBV18 and J usage is TRBJ1-1; no reliable D call. The CDR3 totals 15 residues. CDR1 is KGHSH, CDR2 LQKENI, per germline. V gave up 4 bases and J gave up 0 bases, with 12 bases separating them. The CDR3 here is CASSQMDGVNTEAFF. The CDR3 DNA sequence: TGTGCCAGCTCACAAATGGACGGGGTGAACACTGAAGCTTTCTTT.

This clone occurred once. The gene calls are TRBV7-9 and TRBJ1-2; the match to TRBD1 covers 9 bases. CDR1 SEHNR and CDR2 FQNEAQ come from the germline V gene (reference sequence). V was pared by 4 bases and J by 1 base, with 10 bases of the junction left unmatched. The CDR3 loop spans 17 amino acids. CDR3 bases: TGTGCCAGCAGCTCAGGGTCCGGGACAGGGTTTAACTATGGCTACACCTTC. This sequence encodes CASSSGSGTGFNYGYTF.

The genes are TRBV4-2 and TRBJ2-1; no reliable D call. Germline loops: CDR1 LGHNA, CDR2 YNFKEQ. This CDR3 has 14 residues. The V end lost 1 base, the J end lost 5 bases, and 9 bases lay between the germline ends. The CDR3 spells CASSQVVGDNEQFF. In DNA, the CDR3 is TGTGCCAGCAGCCAAGTGGTAGGAGACAATGAGCAGTTCTTC.

The rearrangement uses TRBV2 and TRBJ2-4; TRBD1 aligns across 9 bases. This CDR3 spans 13 amino acids. CDR1 is SNHLY, CDR2 FYNNEI, per germline. The trim removed 4 bases at V and 14 bases at J, leaving 9 bases unmatched. The CDR3 sequence: CASSVGLGDREYF. The CDR3 nucleotides read TGTGCCAGCAGTGTGGGATTGGGGGACAGGGAGTACTTC.

The J gene is TRBJ2-5, the V gene TRBV7-2, with D maybe TRBD1 (8 bases). Trimming took 5 bases from V and 3 from J, leaving 16 bases between them. Germline V CDR1 and CDR2: SGHTA, FQGNSA. This CDR3 spans 15 amino acids. The CDR3 DNA sequence: TGTGCCAGCAGCCCACACAGGGGGGGGAAAGAGACCCAGTACTTC. Amino acid sequence: CASSPHRGGKETQYF.

This rearrangement joins TRBV7-2 to TRBJ2-1; a possible D gene is TRBD1 (5 bases). V gave up 9 bases and J gave up 5 bases, with 14 bases separating them. The CDR3 is 13 amino acids. Germline V gene data show CDR1 as SGHTA and CDR2 as FQGNSA. CDR3 loop: CASALKGNNEQFF. The CDR3 DNA follows: TGTGCCAGTGCTCTGAAGGGGAACAATGAGCAGTTCTTC.

The chain recombines TRBV15 with TRBJ1-5, with TRBD1 matching 11 bases. The length of the CDR3 is 18 residues. Germline V gives CDR1 LNHNV, CDR2 YYDKDF (reference sequence). The J segment lost 0 bases and the V segment lost 4 bases, leaving 8 bases of the junction unmatched. The CDR3 protein is CATSTGQGASYSNQPQHF. CDR3 nucleotides: TGTGCCACCAGCACTGGACAGGGGGCTTCATATAGCAATCAGCCCCAGCATTTT.

The genes are TRBV15 and TRBJ1-2; weak D call: TRBD1 (5 bases). The CDR3 covers 17 residues. The germline V and J ends were trimmed by 0 bases and 8 bases, with 22 bases remaining between them. Germline V gene sequence: CDR1 LNHNV, CDR2 YYDKDF (reference sequence). The chain's CDR3 is CATSRDRASVLTDGYTF. The CDR3 DNA is TGTGCCACCAGCAGAGATCGGGCATCCGTTCTGACAGACGGCTACACCTTC.

The chain uses TRBV7-3 and TRBJ2-5; 9 nucleotides agree with TRBD2. With 2 bases clipped from V and 3 bases from J, the junction kept 1 base outside the gene matches. Germline lookup yields CDR1 SGHTA and CDR2 FQGTGA. The CDR3 sequence is 14 residues long. The CDR3 loop reads CASSLSSGEETQYF. The CDR3 DNA is TGTGCCAGCAGCTTATCTAGCGGGGAAGAGACCCAGTACTTC.